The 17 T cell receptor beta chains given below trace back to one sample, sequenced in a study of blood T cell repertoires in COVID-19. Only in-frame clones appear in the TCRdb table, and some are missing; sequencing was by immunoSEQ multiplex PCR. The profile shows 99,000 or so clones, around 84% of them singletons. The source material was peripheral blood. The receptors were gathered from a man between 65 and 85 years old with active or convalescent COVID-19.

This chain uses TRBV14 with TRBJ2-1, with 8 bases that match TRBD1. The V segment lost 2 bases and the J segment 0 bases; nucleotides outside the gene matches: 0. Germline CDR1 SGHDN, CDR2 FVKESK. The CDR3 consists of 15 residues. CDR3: CASSQQGASYNEQFF. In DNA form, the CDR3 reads TGTGCCAGCAGCCAACAGGGGGCCTCCTACAATGAGCAGTTCTTC.

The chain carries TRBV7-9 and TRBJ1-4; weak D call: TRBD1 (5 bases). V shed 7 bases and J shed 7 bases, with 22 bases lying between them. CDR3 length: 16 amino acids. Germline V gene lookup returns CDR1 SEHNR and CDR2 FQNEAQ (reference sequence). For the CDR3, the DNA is TGTGCCAGCAACCGGGACGGGAGACCCGAGAGTGAAAAACTGTTTTTT. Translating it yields CASNRDGRPESEKLFF.

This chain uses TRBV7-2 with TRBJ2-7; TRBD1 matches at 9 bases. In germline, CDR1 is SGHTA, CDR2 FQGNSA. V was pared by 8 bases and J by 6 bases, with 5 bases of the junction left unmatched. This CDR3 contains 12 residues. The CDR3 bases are TGTGCCAGCGGGACAGGGTTCCGCGAGCAGTACTTC. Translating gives CASGTGFREQYF.

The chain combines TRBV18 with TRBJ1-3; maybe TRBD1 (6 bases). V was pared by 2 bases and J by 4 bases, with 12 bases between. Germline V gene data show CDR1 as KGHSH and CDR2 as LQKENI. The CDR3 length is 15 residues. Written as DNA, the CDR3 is TGTGCCAGCTCACCAGTCGCAGGGGCCGGAAACACCATATATTTT. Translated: CASSPVAGAGNTIYF.

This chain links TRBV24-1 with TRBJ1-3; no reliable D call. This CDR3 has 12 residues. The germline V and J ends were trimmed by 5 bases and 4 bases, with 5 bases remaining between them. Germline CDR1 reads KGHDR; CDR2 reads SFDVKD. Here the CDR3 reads CATSGEGNTIYF. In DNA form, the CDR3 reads TGTGCCACCAGTGGCGAAGGAAACACCATATATTTT.

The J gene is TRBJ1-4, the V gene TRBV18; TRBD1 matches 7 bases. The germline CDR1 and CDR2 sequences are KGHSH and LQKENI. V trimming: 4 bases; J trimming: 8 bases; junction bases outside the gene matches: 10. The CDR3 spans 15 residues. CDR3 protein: CASSHQEGAWEKLFF. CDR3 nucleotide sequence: TGTGCCAGCTCACACCAAGAGGGGGCGTGGGAAAAACTGTTTTTT.

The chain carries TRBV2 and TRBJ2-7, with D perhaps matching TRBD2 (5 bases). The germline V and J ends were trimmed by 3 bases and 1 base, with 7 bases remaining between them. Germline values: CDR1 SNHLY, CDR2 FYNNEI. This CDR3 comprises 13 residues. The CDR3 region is CASSDEGSYEQYF. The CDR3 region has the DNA TGTGCCAGCAGTGACGAGGGTTCCTACGAGCAGTACTTC.

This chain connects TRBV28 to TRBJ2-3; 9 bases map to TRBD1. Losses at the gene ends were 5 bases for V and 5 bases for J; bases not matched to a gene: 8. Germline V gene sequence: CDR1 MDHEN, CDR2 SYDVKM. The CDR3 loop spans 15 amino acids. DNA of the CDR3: TGTGCCAGCAGTCGACCTGGGACAGGGCAAGATACGCAGTATTTT. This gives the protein CASSRPGTGQDTQYF. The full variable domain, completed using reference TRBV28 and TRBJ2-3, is DVKVTQSSRYLVKRTGEKVFLECVQDMDHENMFWYRQDPGLGLRLIYFSYDVKMKEKGDIPEGYSVSREKKERFSLILESASTNQTSMYLCASSRPGTGQDTQYFGPGTRLTVL.

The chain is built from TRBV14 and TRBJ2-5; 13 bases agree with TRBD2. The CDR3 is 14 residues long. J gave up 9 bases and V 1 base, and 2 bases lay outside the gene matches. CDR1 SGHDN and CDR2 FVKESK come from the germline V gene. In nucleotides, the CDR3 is TGTGCCAGCAGCCAAGCACTAGCGGGGGGGCCCCAGTACTTC. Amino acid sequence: CASSQALAGGPQYF. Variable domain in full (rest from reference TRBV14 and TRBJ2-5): EAGVTQFPSHSVIEKGQTVTLRCDPISGHDNLYWYRRVMGKEIKFLLHFVKESKQDESGMPNNRFLAERTGGTYSTLKVQPAELEDSGVYFCASSQALAGGPQYFGPGTRLLVL.

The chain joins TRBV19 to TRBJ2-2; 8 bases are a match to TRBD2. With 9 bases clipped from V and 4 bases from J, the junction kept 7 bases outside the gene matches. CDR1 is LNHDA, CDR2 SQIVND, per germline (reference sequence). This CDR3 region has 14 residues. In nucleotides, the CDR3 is TGTGCCAGCAAGAGCGGGGGTTTCACCGGGGAGCTGTTTTTT. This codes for CASKSGGFTGELFF.

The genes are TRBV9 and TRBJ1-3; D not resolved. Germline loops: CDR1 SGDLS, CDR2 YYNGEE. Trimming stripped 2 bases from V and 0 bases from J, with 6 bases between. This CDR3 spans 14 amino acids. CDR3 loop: CASSVGDSGNTIYF. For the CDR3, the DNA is TGTGCCAGCAGCGTCGGGGACTCTGGAAACACCATATATTTT.

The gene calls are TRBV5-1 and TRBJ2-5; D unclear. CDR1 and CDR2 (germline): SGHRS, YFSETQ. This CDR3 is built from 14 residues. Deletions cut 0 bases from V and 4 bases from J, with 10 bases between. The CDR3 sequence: CASSLGGTGETQYF. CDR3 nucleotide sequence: TGCGCCAGCAGCTTGGGAGGAACGGGAGAGACCCAGTACTTC.

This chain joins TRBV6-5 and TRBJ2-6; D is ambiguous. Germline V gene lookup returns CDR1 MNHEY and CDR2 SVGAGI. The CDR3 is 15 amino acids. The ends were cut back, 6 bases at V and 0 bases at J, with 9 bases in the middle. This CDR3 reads CASRRLSSGANVLTF. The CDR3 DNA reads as TGTGCCAGCAGGAGATTAAGCTCTGGGGCCAACGTCCTGACTTTC.

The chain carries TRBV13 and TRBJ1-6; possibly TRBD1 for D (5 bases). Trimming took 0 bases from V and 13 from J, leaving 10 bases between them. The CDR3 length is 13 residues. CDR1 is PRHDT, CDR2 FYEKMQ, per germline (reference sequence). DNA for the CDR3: TGTGCCAGCAGCTTAGGTGGGGCCCCCCCCCTCCACTTT. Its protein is CASSLGGAPPLHF.

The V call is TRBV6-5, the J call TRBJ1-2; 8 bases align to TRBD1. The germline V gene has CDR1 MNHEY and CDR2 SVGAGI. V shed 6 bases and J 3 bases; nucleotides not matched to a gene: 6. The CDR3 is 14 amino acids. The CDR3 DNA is TGTGCCAGCAGGTCGGACAGGGACGACTATGGCTACACCTTC. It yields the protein CASRSDRDDYGYTF.

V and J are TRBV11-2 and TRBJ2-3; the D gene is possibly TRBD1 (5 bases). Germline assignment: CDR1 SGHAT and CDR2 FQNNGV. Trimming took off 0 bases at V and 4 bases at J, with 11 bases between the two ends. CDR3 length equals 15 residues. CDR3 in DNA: TGTGCCAGCAGCTTAGAGGGCAGGGTTGCAGATACGCAGTATTTT. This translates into CASSLEGRVADTQYF. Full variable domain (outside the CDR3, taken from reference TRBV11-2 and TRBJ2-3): EAGVAQSPRYKIIEKRQSVAFWCNPISGHATLYWYQQILGQGPKLLIQFQNNGVVDDSQLPKDRFSAERLKGVDSTLKIQPAKLEDSAVYLCASSLEGRVADTQYFGPGTRLTVL.

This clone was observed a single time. The CDR3 nucleotides read TGTGCCAGCCGCGACAGGGGGGACTCACCCCTCCACTTT. Translating it yields CASRDRGDSPLHF. The V gene is TRBV14, the J gene TRBJ1-6, with TRBD1 identical over 9 bases. J lost 10 bases, V lost 8 bases, and 6 bases had no gene match. This CDR3 has 13 residues. Per germline, CDR1 SGHDN and CDR2 FVKESK.